The 7 T cell receptor beta chains below come from one sample, sequenced in a study of cytomegalovirus exposure and HLA in healthy donors. The PCR made use of 60 Vbeta and 13 Jbeta primers. The table came from immunoSEQ multiplex PCR; TCRdb's copy has only in-frame clones and leaves some out. The sample consists of approximately 120,000 clones, under 85% of them appearing once. Sequenced material: PBMCs. The receptor source for this set is a woman in her forties or fifties in good health and CMV-seropositive.

This chain joins TRBV18 and TRBJ2-1; unclear D gene. From germline, CDR1 is KGHSH and CDR2 LQKENI. Trimming cost V 0 bases and J 0 bases, with 6 bases left between them. CDR3 size: 15 residues. This CDR3 reads CASSPPSNSYNEQFF. CDR3 DNA: TGTGCCAGCTCACCACCGTCTAACTCCTACAATGAGCAGTTCTTC.

The rearrangement uses TRBV29-1 and TRBJ2-7; the D gene is possibly TRBD1 (6 bases). V gave up 7 bases and J gave up 1 base, with 11 bases separating them. This CDR3 is built from 12 residues. Per the germline V gene, CDR1 is SQVTM and CDR2 is ANQGSEA. In nucleotides, the CDR3 is TGCAGCGCAGGGGCTGGTTCCTACGAGCAGTACTTC. Translated, it gives CSAGAGSYEQYF.

This sequence joins TRBV4-2 and TRBJ1-2; 10 bases agree with TRBD1. CDR1 is LGHNA, CDR2 YNFKEQ, per germline. The V and J ends lost 4 bases and 2 bases, in that order; junction bases with no gene match: 4. The CDR3 sequence is 15 residues long. Here the CDR3 DNA reads TGTGCCAGCAGCCCGCGGGACAGGGGAAACTATGGCTACACCTTC. Amino acids: CASSPRDRGNYGYTF.

The chain carries TRBV7-9 and TRBJ1-1; unclear D gene. The germline V gene has CDR1 SEHNR and CDR2 FQNEAQ (reference sequence). Trimming pared 1 base from V and 4 bases from J, leaving 7 bases between. This CDR3 is 13 amino acids long. This CDR3 is CASSLDQATEAFF. In DNA, the CDR3 is TGTGCCAGCAGCTTAGATCAGGCCACTGAAGCTTTCTTT.

J is TRBJ1-5 and V is TRBV2; the D is unclear. Trimming took 8 bases from V and 3 from J, leaving 8 bases between them. The germline V gene encodes CDR1 SNHLY and CDR2 FYNNEI. The CDR3 sequence is 12 residues long. The CDR3 spells CASGQNNQPQHF. In nucleotides, the CDR3 is TGTGCCAGCGGGCAGAACAATCAGCCCCAGCATTTT.

The rearrangement joins TRBV19 to TRBJ1-3, with 7 positions matching TRBD1. Germline V gene sequence: CDR1 LNHDA, CDR2 SQIVND (reference sequence). V lost 6 bases, J lost 0 bases, and 5 bases stayed unmatched. The CDR3 runs 15 residues. This CDR3 is CASRPWDSSGNTIYF. CDR3 in DNA: TGTGCCAGTAGGCCATGGGACAGCTCTGGAAACACCATATATTTT. The full variable domain, in which reference TRBV19 and TRBJ1-3 provide the parts outside the CDR3, is DGGITQSPKYLFRKEGQNVTLSCEQNLNHDAMYWYRQDPGQGLRLIYYSQIVNDFQKGDIAEGYSVSREKKESFPLTVTSAQKNPTAFYLCASRPWDSSGNTIYFGEGSWLTVV.

This chain links TRBV6-5 with TRBJ2-1; 9 bases are a match to TRBD2. Germline lookup yields CDR1 MNHEY and CDR2 SVGAGI. V trimming: 3 bases; J trimming: 9 bases; junction bases outside the gene matches: 9. The CDR3 spans 15 residues. This CDR3 reads CASSYMVSGRGEQFF. CDR3 nucleotides: TGTGCCAGCAGTTATATGGTTAGCGGGAGAGGTGAGCAGTTCTTC.